A selection of T cell receptor beta chains follows, all from one sample in a study of cytomegalovirus exposure and HLA in healthy donors. Method: immunoSEQ multiplex PCR; TCRdb's copy keeps in-frame clones and lacks some. In the table there are under 150,000 clones, approximately 78% of which are singletons. The sample taken for sequencing was PBMCs. The receptor set was obtained from a woman between 40 and 50 years old in good health and CMV-seropositive. Both conserved end residues are part of each CDR3. The D gene is left open where the match is weak. Clone size is stated in some rows and not others, as once, few, many or a class when expanded.

CDR3aa,CDR3nt,abundance,j_gene,len,d_gene,v_gene
CASSRGLEFYEQYF,TGTGCCAGTAGTAGGGGCCTAGAGTTTTACGAGCAGTACTTC,-,TRBJ2-7,14,-,TRBV19
CASRDRGLYNQPQHF,TGTGCCAGCAGAGACAGGGGGCTTTACAATCAGCCCCAGCATTTT,-,TRBJ1-5,15,TRBD1,TRBV2
CASSTPGQGAGEQYF,TGTGCCAGCAGTACTCCGGGACAGGGGGCCGGCGAGCAGTACTTC,-,TRBJ2-7,15,TRBD1,TRBV6-1
CAISESRWSTDSYEQYF,TGTGCCATCAGTGAGTCGAGGTGGTCAACGGACTCCTACGAGCAGTACTTC,-,TRBJ2-7,17,-,TRBV10-3
CAISSAAGGNYGYTF,TGTGCCATCAGTTCGGCTGCGGGGGGCAACTATGGCTACACCTTC,-,TRBJ1-2,15,-,TRBV10-3
CASSPPSSGFTDTQYF,TGTGCCAGCTCACCACCGTCTAGCGGATTCACAGATACGCAGTATTTT,-,TRBJ2-3,16,TRBD2,TRBV18
CASSLWADGQPQHF,TGTGCCAGCAGCTTATGGGCAGATGGGCAGCCCCAGCATTTT,medium-sized,TRBJ1-5,14,-,TRBV7-2
CASSLGGQTYEQYF,TGTGCCAGCAGTTTGGGGGGGCAAACCTACGAGCAGTACTTC,few,TRBJ2-7,14,-,TRBV27
CASSPWSGTTDTQYF,TGTGCCAGCTCACCATGGAGCGGAACCACAGATACGCAGTATTTT,once,TRBJ2-3,15,-,TRBV18
CASSFRGSGYGYTF,TGTGCCAGCAGCTTTAGGGGCTCGGGCTATGGCTACACCTTC,-,TRBJ1-2,14,-,TRBV7-9
CASSLSAVTNYGYTF,TGCGCCAGCAGCTTGTCGGCGGTTACTAACTATGGCTACACCTTC,-,TRBJ1-2,15,-,TRBV5-1
CASSSAGVSTDTQYF,TGCGCCAGCAGCTCAGCGGGAGTGAGCACAGATACGCAGTATTTT,few,TRBJ2-3,15,TRBD2,TRBV10-1
CSVALQESPREAFF,TGCAGCGTAGCCCTACAGGAGTCTCCCAGAGAAGCTTTCTTT,-,TRBJ1-1,14,-,TRBV29-1
CASSEAPNGSDGYTF,TGTGCCAGCAGTGAAGCCCCAAACGGGTCGGATGGCTACACCTTC,-,TRBJ1-2,15,-,TRBV6-1
CASRSGGETQYF,TGTGCCAGCAGGTCAGGGGGCGAGACCCAGTACTTC,-,TRBJ2-5,12,TRBD1,TRBV6-1
CASSTITSDAFF,TGTGCCAGCAGCACCATTACATCCGATGCTTTCTTT,-,TRBJ1-1,12,-,TRBV7-9
CASSSHSNTEAFF,TGCGCCAGCAGCTCTCACTCGAACACTGAAGCTTTCTTT,-,TRBJ1-1,13,-,TRBV5-1
CASSSIRPALGGRSYEQYF,TGTGCCAGCAGTTCCATTCGGCCCGCCTTAGGCGGGCGGTCCTACGAGCAGTACTTC,few,TRBJ2-7,19,-,TRBV28
CASGVGGSYNSPLHF,TGTGCCAGCGGGGTGGGGGGCTCCTATAATTCACCCCTCCACTTT,-,TRBJ1-6,15,-,TRBV28
CASSYSGAGNAIYF,TGTGCCAGCAGTTACTCAGGGGCTGGAAACGCCATATATTTT,-,TRBJ1-3,14,-,TRBV6-5
CASSEMTGEQFF,TGTGCCAGCAGTGAGATGACGGGTGAGCAGTTCTTC,-,TRBJ2-1,12,-,TRBV25-1
CASYTSGRESEQFF,TGTGCCAGCTACACTAGCGGGAGGGAGAGTGAGCAGTTCTTC,-,TRBJ2-1,14,TRBD2,TRBV28
CAWSVETGIHEQYF,TGTGCCTGGAGTGTTGAGACAGGGATACACGAGCAGTACTTC,-,TRBJ2-7,14,TRBD1,TRBV30
CASSIAASGAYNEQFF,TGTGCCAGTAGTATAGCGGCTAGCGGGGCCTACAATGAGCAGTTCTTC,-,TRBJ2-1,16,TRBD2,TRBV19
CASSPTGTRFGTDTQYF,TGTGCCAGCAGTCCAACCGGGACTAGATTCGGCACAGATACGCAGTATTTT,-,TRBJ2-3,17,TRBD2,TRBV28
CASSYPDSTEAFF,TGTGCCAGCAGTTATCCGGACAGCACTGAAGCTTTCTTT,few,TRBJ1-1,13,-,TRBV6-1
CASSYGQGGTDTQYF,TGTGCCAGCAGCTACGGACAGGGGGGGACAGATACGCAGTATTTT,few,TRBJ2-3,15,TRBD1,TRBV7-2
CASRGTGGGYGYTF,TGTGCCAGTCGGGGGACGGGTGGTGGCTATGGCTACACCTTC,-,TRBJ1-2,14,-,TRBV19
CASSLTSSYEQYF,TGTGCCAGCAGCTTAACCAGCTCCTACGAGCAGTACTTC,-,TRBJ2-7,13,-,TRBV7-2